These T cell receptor beta chains were read from a single sample in a study of blood T cell repertoires in COVID-19. Here immunoSEQ multiplex PCR was the method, and the copy in TCRdb shows in-frame clones only, minus some. The sample consists of 35,000 to 40,000 clones, about 79% of them appearing once. Material for sequencing was peripheral blood. These receptors were obtained from a human donor with acute or convalescent COVID-19. The donor label of this sample is uncertain. The CDR3 runs from the conserved cysteine through the conserved F or W. A D gene is named only where the DNA matches it firmly. A row's size may be missing; if present it is once, few, many or a size class.

cdr3_aa cdr3_nt v_call cdr3_length j_call clone_size d_call
CASSLDQPLGRGPKETQYF TGTGCCAGCAGCTTAGATCAACCCCTAGGCAGGGGACCTAAAGAGACCCAGTACTTC TRBV11-2 19 TRBJ2-5 NA NA
CAWTYTDTQYF TGTGCCTGGACTTACACAGATACGCAGTATTTT TRBV30 11 TRBJ2-3 NA NA
CASSQDRLTGQGLSEQYF TGCGCCAGCAGCCAAGATCGCCTAACCGGACAGGGACTTTCCGAGCAGTACTTC TRBV4-3 18 TRBJ2-7 NA TRBD1
CASTLAALAYYGYTF TGTGCCAGTACCCTAGCCGCCCTAGCATACTATGGCTACACCTTC TRBV19 15 TRBJ1-2 few NA
CASSDRRGKWETQYF TGTGCCAGCAGTGATAGGAGGGGAAAATGGGAGACCCAGTACTTC TRBV6-1 15 TRBJ2-5 NA NA
CASSGLTPEQYF TGTGCCAGTAGTGGACTTACGCCCGAGCAGTACTTC TRBV19 12 TRBJ2-7 NA NA
CASSLSQSGNTIYF TGTGCCAGCAGCTTATCCCAATCTGGAAACACCATATATTTT TRBV11-2 14 TRBJ1-3 once NA
CASSVNPPLSAAGAGELFF TGTGCCAGCAGCGTAAATCCCCCCCTTTCCGCGGCCGGGGCCGGGGAGCTGTTTTTT TRBV9 19 TRBJ2-2 NA NA
CASSQDSLVAGAVNNEQFF TGCGCCAGCAGCCAAGATTCCTTGGTAGCGGGAGCCGTTAACAATGAGCAGTTCTTC TRBV4-1 19 TRBJ2-1 NA TRBD2
CASKASGGLSGYTF TGTGCCAGCAAAGCGTCAGGCGGACTATCGGGCTACACCTTC TRBV6-5 14 TRBJ1-2 NA NA
CASSISQTGWHQPQHF TGTGCCAGTAGTATATCCCAGACAGGGTGGCATCAGCCCCAGCATTTT TRBV19 16 TRBJ1-5 NA TRBD1
CASSLTTTDTQYF TGTGCCAGCAGCTTAACTACCACAGATACGCAGTATTTT TRBV7-9 13 TRBJ2-3 NA NA
CASSSTGGGGRAEAFF TGTGCCAGCAGCTCGACAGGGGGCGGGGGTCGCGCTGAAGCTTTCTTT TRBV6-6 16 TRBJ1-1 NA TRBD1
CASSSSGSNTGELFF TGTGCCAGCTCGTCTAGCGGGAGTAATACCGGGGAGCTGTTTTTT TRBV18 15 TRBJ2-2 once TRBD2
CASSKGRGYEQYF TGTGCCAGCAGCAAGGGGCGGGGCTACGAGCAGTACTTC TRBV3-1/TRBV3-2 13 TRBJ2-7 few NA
CASTTLGQGMGGYTF TGTGCCAGCACGACATTGGGGCAGGGGATGGGAGGCTACACCTTC TRBV28 15 TRBJ1-2 NA NA
CASSRLNGNSGNTIYF TGTGCCAGCAGCCGATTGAACGGTAACTCTGGAAACACCATATATTTT TRBV3-1/TRBV3-2 16 TRBJ1-3 NA NA
CATSPQGTNYGYTF TGTGCCACCAGTCCACAAGGGACAAACTATGGCTACACCTTC TRBV15 14 TRBJ1-2 NA NA
CASRLDGGIPEAFF TGTGCCAGCAGATTGGACGGAGGGATCCCTGAAGCTTTCTTT TRBV11-2 14 TRBJ1-1 NA NA
CASSSTGGRTGRPYEQYF TGTGCCAGCAGCTCAACCGGTGGCAGGACAGGACGCCCCTACGAGCAGTACTTC TRBV7-9 18 TRBJ2-7 NA TRBD1
CASSLGGPALDEQFF TGTGCCAGCAGTTTAGGGGGCCCAGCCCTCGATGAGCAGTTCTTC TRBV28 15 TRBJ2-1 NA NA
CASSLGQAGNSPLHF TGTGCCAGCAGCTTAGGACAAGCGGGAAATTCACCCCTCCACTTT TRBV7-6 15 TRBJ1-6 NA NA
CALAHSRVRTGWTEAFF TGTGCCCTTGCACACTCAAGGGTCCGGACAGGCTGGACTGAAGCTTTCTTT TRBV19 17 TRBJ1-1 once TRBD1
CASSQGEWGYTF TGTGCCAGCAGCCAAGGGGAGTGGGGCTACACCTTC TRBV14 12 TRBJ1-2 medium-sized NA
CASSLEGGRNYGYTF TGTGCCAGCAGCTTAGAAGGAGGTCGAAACTATGGCTACACCTTC TRBV7-2 15 TRBJ1-2 NA NA
CASSPGTTHYNEQFF TGTGCCAGCAGCCCTGGGACTACCCACTACAATGAGCAGTTCTTC TRBV14 15 TRBJ2-1 NA TRBD2
CAISDLTGRSTEAFF TGTGCCATCAGCGACCTAACAGGGAGATCCACTGAAGCTTTCTTT TRBV10-3 15 TRBJ1-1 NA NA
CASSLDGASVRYEQYF TGTGCCAGCAGCTTAGATGGAGCTAGCGTTCGCTACGAGCAGTACTTC TRBV11-2 16 TRBJ2-7 NA NA
CASSQVTTYNSPLHF TGTGCCAGCAGCCAAGTGACGACTTATAATTCACCCCTCCACTTT TRBV3-1/TRBV3-2 15 TRBJ1-6 NA NA
CASSLLTGEGYGYTF TGTGCCAGCAGTTTACTGACAGGGGAGGGCTATGGCTACACCTTC TRBV28 15 TRBJ1-2 NA TRBD1
CASSETSGSFYEQYF TGTGCCAGCAGCGAGACTAGCGGGAGCTTCTACGAGCAGTACTTC TRBV9 15 TRBJ2-7 medium-sized TRBD2
CSGKPLAGGADTQYF TGCAGCGGGAAGCCCCTAGCGGGAGGCGCAGATACGCAGTATTTT TRBV29-1 15 TRBJ2-3 NA TRBD2
CAIRTGPGSYEQYF TGTGCCATCAGGACAGGGCCTGGCTCCTACGAGCAGTACTTC TRBV10-3 14 TRBJ2-7 NA TRBD1
CASSYRGGQNYGYTF TGTGCCAGCAGCTATCGGGGGGGACAGAACTATGGCTACACCTTC TRBV7-2 15 TRBJ1-2 NA TRBD1
CAWSPLTAYEQYF TGTGCCTGGAGCCCACTAACGGCTTACGAGCAGTACTTC TRBV30 13 TRBJ2-7 NA NA
CASSDPGWGYGYTF TGTGCCAGCAGCGACCCGGGATGGGGCTATGGCTACACCTTC TRBV7-2 14 TRBJ1-2 once NA
CASSLTGAGTQYF TGTGCCAGCAGCCTTACAGGGGCAGGGACCCAGTACTTC TRBV12-3/TRBV12-4 13 TRBJ2-5 NA TRBD1
CASIPTGGAGSPLHF TGTGCCAGCATCCCTACCGGGGGGGCTGGGTCACCCCTCCACTTT TRBV7-2 15 TRBJ1-6 NA NA
CASSRGQGARPNEKLFF TGTGCCAGCAGCCGAGGACAGGGGGCGCGGCCTAATGAAAAACTGTTTTTT TRBV5-4 17 TRBJ1-4 NA TRBD1
CASSLGGNSPLHF TGTGCCAGCAGCTTAGGAGGAAATTCACCCCTCCACTTT TRBV7-9 13 TRBJ1-6 NA NA
CASSRNRGAKNIQYF TGTGCCAGCAGCCGAAACAGGGGGGCCAAAAACATTCAGTACTTC TRBV28 15 TRBJ2-4 NA TRBD1
CASSLDPGSSTDTQYF TGTGCCAGCAGCTTGGACCCGGGATCGAGCACAGATACGCAGTATTTT TRBV5-4 16 TRBJ2-3 NA NA
CASSLGTGSNQPQHF TGTGCCAGCAGCTTAGGGACAGGTAGCAATCAGCCCCAGCATTTT TRBV11-2 15 TRBJ1-5 NA TRBD1
CASTPDSPPFEQYF TGTGCCAGCACCCCGGACAGCCCTCCATTCGAGCAGTACTTC TRBV6-2/TRBV6-3 14 TRBJ2-7 once NA
CASSLAGDRAETQYF TGCGCCAGCAGCTTGGCCGGGGACAGGGCAGAGACCCAGTACTTC TRBV5-1 15 TRBJ2-5 NA TRBD1
CASSKSSGGENIQYF TGTGCCAGCAGCAAATCTAGCGGGGGGGAAAACATTCAGTACTTC TRBV6-2/TRBV6-3 15 TRBJ2-4 once TRBD2
CASSVGQGPTTSGNTIYF TGTGCCAGCAGCGTAGGCCAGGGCCCCACCACCTCTGGAAACACCATATATTTT TRBV9 18 TRBJ1-3 NA NA
CASSSGQRTDTEAFF TGTGCCAGCAGTTCGGGACAGCGGACGGACACTGAAGCTTTCTTT TRBV6-5 15 TRBJ1-1 NA TRBD1
CASSQVVEVAGELFF TGTGCCAGCAGCCAAGTTGTGGAGGTAGCCGGGGAGCTGTTTTTT TRBV4-2 15 TRBJ2-2 NA NA
CASSPVRDRESNYGYTF TGTGCCAGCAGCCCGGTCCGGGACAGGGAAAGCAACTATGGCTACACCTTC TRBV7-9 17 TRBJ1-2 few TRBD1
CASSPLGGKRSTIYF TGTGCCAGCAGCCCGCTCGGGGGGAAACGGAGCACCATATATTTT TRBV27 15 TRBJ1-3 NA NA
CASSPSGTGSVTAFF TGTGCCAGCAGCCCCAGCGGGACAGGGAGCGTTACGGCTTTCTTT TRBV28 15 TRBJ1-1 NA TRBD1
CASSQVVAKDTQYF TGCGCCAGCAGCCAAGTGGTAGCCAAAGATACGCAGTATTTT TRBV4-1 14 TRBJ2-3 NA NA